The 26 T cell receptor beta chains presented below share a single source sample, sequenced in a study of memory CD4+ T cells and cytomegalovirus serostatus. TCRdb keeps only in-frame clones here, not all; method: immunoSEQ multiplex PCR. Among roughly 50,000 clones listed, roughly 73% were seen once. Single viable CD3+CD4+CD8-CD45RO+ cells were sorted as the memory CD4+ T cells. The sample was memory CD4+ T cells from blood. The source of these receptors is an adult in good health and CMV-seronegative.

J is TRBJ1-2 and V is TRBV5-1; 8 nucleotides match TRBD1. This CDR3 spans 15 amino acids. The J segment lost 2 bases and the V segment lost 3 bases, leaving 6 bases of the junction unmatched. The V gene's germline CDR1 is SGHRS and CDR2 YFSETQ. The CDR3 sequence: CASSSGQVQNYGYTF. The CDR3 bases are TGCGCCAGCAGCTCGGGACAGGTTCAAAACTATGGCTACACCTTC. Combining the CDR3 with reference TRBV5-1 and TRBJ1-2 gives the whole variable domain KAGVTQTPRYLIKTRGQQVTLSCSPISGHRSVSWYQQTPGQGLQFLFEYFSETQRNKGNFPGRFSGRQFSNSRSEMNVSTLELGDSALYLCASSSGQVQNYGYTFGSGTRLTVV.

CDR3 DNA sequence: TGTGCCAGCAGCTCTGACCCAGGGATCCGTGGCTACACCTTC. Translating gives CASSSDPGIRGYTF. The chain links TRBV7-2 to TRBJ1-2, with D tentatively TRBD1 (5 bases). Germline V gene lookup returns CDR1 SGHTA and CDR2 FQGNSA. Trimming stripped 4 bases from V and 7 bases from J, with 16 bases between. CDR3 size: 14 residues.

This chain links TRBV10-3 with TRBJ1-1; D is uncertain. The CDR3 loop spans 13 amino acids. In germline, CDR1 is ENHRY, CDR2 SYGVKD. Trimming pared 0 bases from V and 5 bases from J, leaving 7 bases between. For the CDR3, the DNA is TGTGCCATCAGTGAGTCGGTAGGGACTGAAGCTTTCTTT. Its translation: CAISESVGTEAFF.

This chain uses TRBV30 with TRBJ1-5; D possibly corresponds to TRBD1 (6 bases). CDR3 length: 12 residues. V was shortened by 2 bases and J by 7 bases, with 9 bases between the two germline ends. CDR1 is GTSNPN and CDR2 is SVGIG in the germline V gene (reference sequence). CDR3 loop: CAWSPRGQPQHF. DNA of the CDR3: TGTGCCTGGAGTCCCAGGGGACAGCCCCAGCATTTT.

This clone showed up just a few times. The chain has TRBV6-1 and TRBJ1-2, with D unresolved. V lost 1 base to trimming and J lost 0 bases, with 9 bases between them. This CDR3 has 15 amino acids. CDR1 is MNHNS and CDR2 is SASEGT in the germline V gene. The DNA of the CDR3 is TGTGCCAGCAGTGAAGGGGCGGCCGCTAACTATGGCTACACCTTC. The encoded protein is CASSEGAAANYGYTF.

This clone occurred a few times. CDR3 DNA sequence: TGTGCCAGCAGTTACTCGAGCTCCTATAATTCACCCCTCCACTTT. This translates into CASSYSSSYNSPLHF. This chain joins TRBV6-5 and TRBJ1-6, with unresolved D. V lost 0 bases and J 0 bases, leaving 3 bases between the germline ends. Germline lookup yields CDR1 MNHEY and CDR2 SVGAGI. The CDR3 extends over 15 amino acids.

The rearrangement joins TRBV5-4 to TRBJ2-4; possibly TRBD2 for D (5 bases). Germline V gives CDR1 SGHNT, CDR2 YYREEE (reference sequence). There are 14 residues in the CDR3. The V end was cut by 2 bases, the J end by 2 bases, with 8 bases between. The CDR3 spells CASSLEGTKNIQYF. In DNA, the CDR3 is TGTGCCAGCAGCTTAGAGGGAACCAAAAACATTCAGTACTTC. The full variable domain, in which reference TRBV5-4 and TRBJ2-4 provide the parts outside the CDR3, is ETGVTQSPTHLIKTRGQQVTLRCSSQSGHNTVSWYQQALGQGPQFIFQYYREEENGRGNFPPRFSGLQFPNYSSELNVNALELDDSALYLCASSLEGTKNIQYFGAGTRLSVL.

By share, this clone counts as medium-sized. The genes are TRBV5-1 and TRBJ1-2, with TRBD1 as a possible D gene (6 bases). Germline CDR1 is SGHRS and CDR2 is YFSETQ. The germline V and J ends were trimmed by 0 bases and 3 bases, with 27 bases remaining between them. There are 20 residues in the CDR3. CDR3 protein: CASSLASFRTVSNPDYGYTF. CDR3 coding DNA: TGCGCCAGCAGCTTGGCTAGTTTCCGGACAGTATCAAATCCGGACTATGGCTACACCTTC.

Here the CDR3 DNA reads TGTGCCAGCAGTTTGGGACAGACCGGGGAGCTGTTTTTT. Translated, it gives CASSLGQTGELFF. The chain couples TRBV2 to TRBJ2-2; 7 bases match TRBD1. In germline, CDR1 is SNHLY, CDR2 FYNNEI. V lost 5 bases and J lost 5; bases outside the gene matches: 2. This CDR3 has 13 amino acids. Supplemented by reference TRBV2 and TRBJ2-2, the full variable domain reads EPEVTQTPSHQVTQMGQEVILRCVPISNHLYFYWYRQILGQKVEFLVSFYNNEISEKSEIFDDQFSVERPDGSNFTLKIRSTKLEDSAMYFCASSLGQTGELFFGEGSRLTVL.

This clone showed up just a few times. The chain uses TRBV21-1 and TRBJ2-2; TRBD1 is the table's D call and was not checked against the DNA. TRBV21-1 is reported as a pseudogene. CDR3 length: 18 amino acids. The CDR3 loop reads CASSKSRVGEGVTGELFF. The CDR3 DNA reads TGTGCCAGCAGCAAAAGTCGTGTTGGGGAAGGGGTGACCGGGGAGCTGTTTTTT.

As DNA, the CDR3 is TGTGCCAGCAGTGACTGGACGGCCTCTGGGGCCAACGTCCTGACTTTC. This translates into CASSDWTASGANVLTF. The rearrangement joins TRBV6-4 to TRBJ2-6; D remains unclear. Germline V gene lookup returns CDR1 MRHNA and CDR2 SNTAGT. This CDR3 region has 16 residues. V was pared by 1 base and J by 0 bases, with 7 bases between.

This sequence joins TRBV28 and TRBJ2-5, with D perhaps TRBD1 (6 bases). V lost 4 bases and J 5 bases, leaving 8 bases between the germline ends. In germline, CDR1 is MDHEN, CDR2 SYDVKM. The CDR3 extends over 12 amino acids. CDR3 protein: CASSSGAETQYF. CDR3 DNA: TGTGCCAGCAGTTCAGGGGCCGAGACCCAGTACTTC.

This rearrangement joins TRBV30 to TRBJ2-7; D might be TRBD1 or TRBD2, each matching 5 bases. CDR1 and CDR2 from the germline V gene are GTSNPN and SVGIG (reference sequence). The CDR3 is 16 amino acids. The V end was cut by 3 bases, the J end by 2 bases, with 20 bases between. CDR3 amino acids: CAWSPPGLGWAYEQYF. The CDR3 DNA follows: TGTGCCTGGAGCCCCCCGGGGCTAGGATGGGCCTACGAGCAGTACTTC.

V usage is TRBV6-1 and J usage is TRBJ2-7, with D tentatively TRBD1 (6 bases). This CDR3 is 16 amino acids long. V was clipped by 3 bases and J by 7 bases, with 22 bases between them. Germline V gene data show CDR1 as MNHNS and CDR2 as SASEGT. CDR3 sequence reads: CASSEGPGQYRGEQYF. CDR3 nucleotides: TGTGCCAGCAGTGAGGGCCCCGGACAGTACCGAGGGGAGCAGTACTTC.

V usage is TRBV2 and J usage is TRBJ1-6; D call uncertain. The CDR3 loop spans 14 amino acids. Germline CDR1 is SNHLY and CDR2 is FYNNEI. Trimming removed 4 bases at V and 5 bases at J, with 9 bases between. The CDR3 reads CASSGFWDNSPLHF. In DNA form, the CDR3 reads TGTGCCAGCAGTGGTTTCTGGGATAATTCACCCCTCCACTTT.

This clone is a singleton in its sample. The V call is TRBV5-1, the J call TRBJ2-5; D remains unclear. Looked up from germline, CDR1 is SGHRS and CDR2 is YFSETQ. Deletions cut 4 bases from V and 3 bases from J, with 10 bases between. CDR3 length: 13 residues. CDR3 loop: CASSPLVEETQYF. The CDR3, as DNA: TGCGCCAGCAGCCCCCTCGTCGAAGAGACCCAGTACTTC.

The chain uses TRBV10-3 and TRBJ1-1; 10 bases map to TRBD1. The junction had 10 bases not matched to a gene; V was cut back by 7 bases and J by 5 bases. The CDR3 sequence is 15 residues long. Germline V lookup: CDR1 ENHRY, CDR2 SYGVKD. CDR3 nucleotides: TGTGCCATCACTTCCTTAGGACAGGGGGATACTGAAGCTTTCTTT. It encodes CAITSLGQGDTEAFF.

The CDR3 sequence: CASSPNVARSYNEQFF. In DNA, the CDR3 is TGTGCCAGCAGCCCTAACGTAGCCCGCTCCTACAATGAGCAGTTCTTC. V gene TRBV5-4 combines with J gene TRBJ2-1; the D is unclear. V lost 4 bases and J 0 bases, leaving 14 bases between the germline ends. The CDR3 loop spans 16 amino acids. Germline assignment: CDR1 SGHNT and CDR2 YYREEE (reference sequence).

V usage is TRBV28 and J usage is TRBJ2-3; tentatively, D is TRBD2 (6 bases). In germline, CDR1 is MDHEN, CDR2 SYDVKM. There are 12 residues in the CDR3. Trimming shortened V by 6 bases and J by 5 bases, and 9 bases separated the two germline ends. The CDR3: CASREGLDTQYF. CDR3 coding DNA: TGTGCCAGCAGGGAGGGTTTAGATACGCAGTATTTT. Full variable domain (outside the CDR3, taken from reference TRBV28 and TRBJ2-3): DVKVTQSSRYLVKRTGEKVFLECVQDMDHENMFWYRQDPGLGLRLIYFSYDVKMKEKGDIPEGYSVSREKKERFSLILESASTNQTSMYLCASREGLDTQYFGPGTRLTVL.

This chain connects TRBV11-2 to TRBJ1-2; maybe TRBD1 (6 bases). The CDR3 totals 14 residues. With 5 bases removed from V and 4 bases from J, the gap between germline ends came to 14 bases. Per the germline V gene, CDR1 is SGHAT and CDR2 is FQNNGV. CDR3 nucleotide sequence: TGTGCCAGCAGCCTCGAACAGGGTTTCTATGGCTACACCTTC. This sequence encodes CASSLEQGFYGYTF.

This clone was seen a handful of times. The chain recombines TRBV2 with TRBJ1-6; D is undetermined. Germline CDR1 reads SNHLY; CDR2 reads FYNNEI. V shed 9 bases and J shed 7 bases, with 13 bases lying between them. The CDR3 runs to 13 residues. The CDR3 sequence is CASRPSSNSPLHF. CDR3 coding DNA: TGTGCCAGTCGACCAAGTTCCAATTCACCCCTCCACTTT.

This clone was seen just once. The V call is TRBV5-1, the J call TRBJ2-5; TRBD1 might be the D (6 bases). CDR1 is SGHRS, CDR2 YFSETQ, per germline. The CDR3 has 14 amino acids. The V gene lost 4 bases and the J gene lost 5 bases, with 15 bases spanning the gap. CDR3 nucleotide sequence: TGCGCCAGCAGCCCTAACAGGGATTCGGAGACCCAGTACTTC. This codes for CASSPNRDSETQYF. Together with reference TRBV5-1 and TRBJ2-5, the CDR3 gives the full variable domain: KAGVTQTPRYLIKTRGQQVTLSCSPISGHRSVSWYQQTPGQGLQFLFEYFSETQRNKGNFPGRFSGRQFSNSRSEMNVSTLELGDSALYLCASSPNRDSETQYFGPGTRLLVL.

This chain joins TRBV6-5 and TRBJ2-3, with D perhaps TRBD1 or TRBD2 (5 bases each). This CDR3 is built from 15 residues. Germline-derived CDR1 and CDR2 are MNHEY and SVGAGI. Trimming left V 6 bases short and J 3 bases short, with 16 bases between. CDR3 sequence reads: CASSPRGGGTDTQYF. The CDR3 nucleotides read TGTGCCAGCAGCCCCCGGGGCGGCGGGACAGATACGCAGTATTTT.

The chain links TRBV7-2 to TRBJ1-5; perhaps TRBD1 as D (5 bases). Germline V gene sequence: CDR1 SGHTA, CDR2 FQGNSA. The CDR3 has 13 residues. The V end was cut by 2 bases, the J end by 7 bases, with 9 bases between. This chain's CDR3 is CASSLRGEQPQHF. The DNA of the CDR3 is TGTGCCAGCAGCTTACGGGGGGAACAGCCCCAGCATTTT.

This clone was found once. The rearrangement links TRBV19 to TRBJ2-7; D may correspond to TRBD1 or TRBD2 (5 bases each). V was pared by 4 bases and J by 3 bases, with 13 bases between. CDR1 is LNHDA, CDR2 SQIVND, per germline (reference sequence). This CDR3 is built from 14 residues. CDR3 nucleotides: TGTGCCAGTAGTAGAATGGGGACCTACTACGAGCAGTACTTC. Translation: CASSRMGTYYEQYF.

This clone was counted many times. The chain employs TRBV4-1 and TRBJ2-1; TRBD2 might be the D (6 bases). CDR1 and CDR2 from the germline V gene are MGHRA and YSYEKL. Deletions cut 7 bases from V and 0 bases from J, with 13 bases between. The CDR3 has 15 amino acids. The CDR3 here is CASNFGGVSYNEQFF. The CDR3 DNA sequence: TGCGCCAGCAATTTTGGAGGGGTCTCCTACAATGAGCAGTTCTTC.